The clone carrying this TCR beta chain was counted between two and nine times. This CDR3 has 11 amino acids. Trimming cost V 3 bases and J 9 bases, with 6 bases left between them. Germline assignment: CDR1 MNHNS and CDR2 SASEGT. Some clones are missing from TCRdb's copy, which holds only in-frame ones; the method was immunoSEQ multiplex PCR. The profile shows 500,000 to 550,000 clones, about 80% of them singletons. The data are from a study of shared T cell receptors in the human thymus. These data were likewise used in another study, on human thymus T cells. That source reports: The sample donors, healthy Finnish infants, were having corrective surgery for congenital heart defects. In corrective heart surgery, resections were taken, and these provided the thymus tissue. Repertoires sampled from thymus and blood appeared biased in V and J gene usage.

Material for sequencing was thymocytes. V and J are TRBV6-1 and TRBJ2-1, with TRBD1 as a possible D gene (6 bases). The TCR originated in a boy less than two years old with a congenital heart defect. This CDR3 is CASSDRGEQFF. The CDR3 nucleotides are TGTGCCAGCAGTGACAGGGGTGAGCAGTTCTTC.